These T cell receptor beta chains were read from a single sample in a study of blood T cell repertoires in COVID-19. The assay was immunoSEQ multiplex PCR, and TCRdb's table has in-frame clones only and misses some. The table shows about 400,000 clones, with roughly 88% occurring only once. Sequenced sample: peripheral blood. The receptors derive from a woman aged 25 to 39 with active or convalescent COVID-19. Each CDR3 is given with its conserved first and last residue. Not every row has a clone size; where given, it reads once, few, many or a size class.

v_call | clone_size | cdr3_aa
TRBV5-1 | NA | CASSLWGVSYNEQFF
TRBV6-4 | few | CASSAAGTYNEQFF
TRBV19 | NA | CASSTTGFSYNSPLHF
TRBV9 | NA | CASSHGPTGAEAFF
TRBV19 | NA | CASSTGPGANVLTF
TRBV11-2 | NA | CASSQNGGQAHQPQHF
TRBV20-1 | NA | CSASGQGQSPLHF
TRBV29-1 | NA | CSVATGGGYTF
TRBV4-2 | NA | CASSRGQGNGYTF
TRBV5-6 | NA | CASSLAGEGLAGTDTQYF
TRBV19 | NA | CATLKEGMNTEAFF
TRBV28 | once | CASSPAMTGSSGANVLTF
TRBV2 | NA | CASSDTASATDTQYF
TRBV3-1/TRBV3-2 | NA | CASSQGDRNIQYF
TRBV3-1/TRBV3-2 | NA | CASSQKAVTPGYEQFF
TRBV21-1 | NA | CASSKRAATGGREPNCNQPQHF
TRBV7-2 | NA | CASSTYSNQPQHF
TRBV5-4 | once | CASSQGHLIDKGTQYF
TRBV2 | NA | CASSLALTDTQYF
TRBV28 | NA | CASNDGTGNEQFF
TRBV15 | NA | CATSRDQGAAFF
TRBV28 | NA | CATAWGGMGKLFF
TRBV7-6 | few | CASSPPRGTGYRRGYGYTF
TRBV7-2 | NA | CASSTQGGNEQFF
TRBV4-1 | NA | CASSQDRVGYTF
TRBV5-1 | NA | CASRFGQDWDGYTF
TRBV3-1/TRBV3-2 | NA | CASSQEPRANYGYTF
TRBV30 | few | CAWQGRGTEAFF
TRBV6-5 | NA | CASRLAGNNQPQHF
TRBV5-4 | NA | CASTQYMNTEAFF
TRBV4-1 | NA | CASSPEWDRREHTEAFF
TRBV20-1 | few | CSASPLALGGEQYF
TRBV2 | NA | CASRGLSAEAFF
TRBV5-1 | NA | CASSVTGGLSYEQYF
TRBV11-2 | NA | CASSWRTGTQETQYF
TRBV29-1 | NA | CSVEDRAPAGTWQYF
TRBV11-2 | NA | CASSLSAEETQYF
TRBV14 | NA | CASSLGGLNVETQYF
TRBV6-5 | NA | CASSIDRFNQPQHF
TRBV3-1/TRBV3-2 | NA | CASSQDSRSVAGGWNEQFF
TRBV29-1 | NA | CSVAVGLNTEAFF
TRBV7-9 | NA | CASTLETNYGYTF
TRBV5-4 | NA | CASSFSRGQTDNSPLHF
TRBV19 | NA | CASSTYDGRHGYTF
TRBV18 | few | CASSPPGQGLTNTEAFF
TRBV5-1 | NA | CASSLVLTQETQYF